Only one count was recorded for the clone carrying this TCR beta chain. This sample is part of a study of OX40 agonist ivuxolimab in advanced cancers. The V end was cut by 4 bases, the J end by 5 bases, with 13 bases between. The CDR3 runs 14 residues. The germline gives CDR1 SGDLS, CDR2 YYNGEE. Clones were read by immunoSEQ multiplex PCR, and TCRdb kept only the in-frame ones, dropping some. Among some 97,000 clones listed, roughly 89% were seen once. The sequence came from an adult with an advanced solid tumor such as melanoma, head and neck, liver or kidney cancer. This specimen was CD4+ or CD8+ T cells sorted from blood, taken in a trial of the OX40 agonist ivuxolimab. V is TRBV9 and J is TRBJ2-1; no reliable D call. CDR3 loop: CASSPTSGHNEQFF. CDR3 in DNA: TGTGCCAGCAGCCCGACTTCGGGCCACAATGAGCAGTTCTTC.